Listed here is a single T cell receptor beta chain. No antigen is known for it. The sample carries other DNA sequences with the same CDR3. The V gene lost 1 base and the J gene lost 3 bases, with 7 bases spanning the gap. The CDR3 runs 13 residues. In germline, CDR1 is SGHVS, CDR2 FNYEAQ. The sample comes from a study of cytomegalovirus exposure and HLA in healthy donors. Study-level results: Cytomegalovirus association was assigned to about 150 TCR beta chains.

Only in-frame clones appear in the TCRdb table, and some are missing; sequencing was by immunoSEQ multiplex PCR. This repertoire shows more than 300,000 clones, 70% to 90% found once; its top ten account for under 0.85%. Input material: PBMCs. The gene calls are TRBV7-6 and TRBJ2-7; D call uncertain. This receptor was identified in a woman between 18 and 30 years old in good health and CMV-seronegative. In nucleotides, the CDR3 is TGTGCCAGCAGCTTAGGGCAGGACTACGAGCAGTACTTC. Its translation: CASSLGQDYEQYF.